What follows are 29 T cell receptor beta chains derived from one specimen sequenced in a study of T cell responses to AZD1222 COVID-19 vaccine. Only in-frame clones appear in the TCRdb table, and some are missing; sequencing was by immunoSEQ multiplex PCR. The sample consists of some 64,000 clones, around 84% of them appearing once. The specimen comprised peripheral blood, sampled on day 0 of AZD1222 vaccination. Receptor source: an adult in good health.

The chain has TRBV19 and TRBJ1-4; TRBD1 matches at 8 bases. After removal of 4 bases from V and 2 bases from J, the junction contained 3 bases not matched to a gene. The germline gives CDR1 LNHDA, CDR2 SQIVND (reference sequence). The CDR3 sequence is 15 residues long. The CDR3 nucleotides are TGTGCCAGTAGTAGAAGACAGGGGACTAATGAAAAACTGTTTTTT. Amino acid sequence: CASSRRQGTNEKLFF.

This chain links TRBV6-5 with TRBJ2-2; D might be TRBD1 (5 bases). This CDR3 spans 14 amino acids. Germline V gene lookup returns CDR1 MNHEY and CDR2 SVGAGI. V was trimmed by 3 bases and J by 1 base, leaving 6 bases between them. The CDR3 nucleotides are TGTGCCAGCAGTTATGACAGGAACACCGGGGAGCTGTTTTTT. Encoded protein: CASSYDRNTGELFF.

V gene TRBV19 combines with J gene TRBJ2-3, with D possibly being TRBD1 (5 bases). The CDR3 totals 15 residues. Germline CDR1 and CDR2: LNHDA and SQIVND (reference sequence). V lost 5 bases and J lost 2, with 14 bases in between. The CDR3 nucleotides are TGTGCCAGTAGTCGTGCAGGGCTTCTCACAGATACGCAGTATTTT. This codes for CASSRAGLLTDTQYF.

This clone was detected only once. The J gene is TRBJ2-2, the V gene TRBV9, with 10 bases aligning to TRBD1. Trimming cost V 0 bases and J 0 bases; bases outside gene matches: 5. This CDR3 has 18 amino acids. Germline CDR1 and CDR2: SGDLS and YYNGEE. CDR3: CASSVVETGGPNTGELFF. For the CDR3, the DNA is TGTGCCAGCAGCGTAGTAGAGACAGGGGGCCCGAACACCGGGGAGCTGTTTTTT.

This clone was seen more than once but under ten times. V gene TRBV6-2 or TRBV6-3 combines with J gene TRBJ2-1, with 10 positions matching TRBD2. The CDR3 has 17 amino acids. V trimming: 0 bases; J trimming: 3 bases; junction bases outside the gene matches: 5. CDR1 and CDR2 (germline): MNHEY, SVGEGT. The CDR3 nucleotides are TGTGCCAGCAGTTACTCGCCTAGCGGGGGACTCTACAATGAGCAGTTCTTC. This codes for CASSYSPSGGLYNEQFF.

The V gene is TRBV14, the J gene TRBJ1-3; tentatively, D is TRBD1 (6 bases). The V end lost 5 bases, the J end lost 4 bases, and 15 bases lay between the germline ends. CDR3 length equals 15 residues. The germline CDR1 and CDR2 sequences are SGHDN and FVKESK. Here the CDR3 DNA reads TGTGCCAGCAGCTCATGGGGGGCTGGGGGAAACACCATATATTTT. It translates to CASSSWGAGGNTIYF.

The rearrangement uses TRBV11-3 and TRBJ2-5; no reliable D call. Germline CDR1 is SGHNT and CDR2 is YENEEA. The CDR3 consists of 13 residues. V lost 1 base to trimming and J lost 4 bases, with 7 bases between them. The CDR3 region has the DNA TGTGCCAGCAGCTTAGGGGAAGGAGAGACCCAGTACTTC. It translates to CASSLGEGETQYF.

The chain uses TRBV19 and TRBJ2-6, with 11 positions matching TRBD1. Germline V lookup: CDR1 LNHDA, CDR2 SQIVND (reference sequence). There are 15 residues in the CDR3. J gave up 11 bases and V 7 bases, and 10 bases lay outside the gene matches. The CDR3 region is CASKDRGRNQDVLTF. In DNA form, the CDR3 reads TGTGCCAGTAAGGACAGGGGGCGAAATCAGGACGTCCTGACTTTC.

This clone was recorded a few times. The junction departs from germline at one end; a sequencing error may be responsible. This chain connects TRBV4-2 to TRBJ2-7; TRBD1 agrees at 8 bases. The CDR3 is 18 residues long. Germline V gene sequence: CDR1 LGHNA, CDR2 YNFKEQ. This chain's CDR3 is CARSHDDWGTGKPYEQYF. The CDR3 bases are TGTGCCCGCAGCCACGACGACTGGGGGACAGGCAAACCTTACGAGCAGTACTTC.

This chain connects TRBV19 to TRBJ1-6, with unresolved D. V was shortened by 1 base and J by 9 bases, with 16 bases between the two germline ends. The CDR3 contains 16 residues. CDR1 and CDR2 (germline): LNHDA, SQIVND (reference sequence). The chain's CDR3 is CASSIVLGRPGSPLHF. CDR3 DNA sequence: TGTGCCAGTAGTATAGTTTTGGGGAGGCCCGGTTCACCCCTCCACTTT.

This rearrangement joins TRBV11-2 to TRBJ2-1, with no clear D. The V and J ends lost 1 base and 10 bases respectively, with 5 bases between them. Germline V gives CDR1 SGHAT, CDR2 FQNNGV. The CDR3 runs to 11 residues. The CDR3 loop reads CASSLVAEQFF. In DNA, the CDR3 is TGTGCCAGCAGCTTAGTTGCGGAGCAGTTCTTC.

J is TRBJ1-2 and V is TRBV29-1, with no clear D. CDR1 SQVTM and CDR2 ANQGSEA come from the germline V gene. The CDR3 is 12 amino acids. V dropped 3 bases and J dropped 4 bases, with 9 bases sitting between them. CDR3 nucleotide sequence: TGCAGCGTTGATCGGGAGCCCTATGGCTACACCTTC. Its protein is CSVDREPYGYTF.

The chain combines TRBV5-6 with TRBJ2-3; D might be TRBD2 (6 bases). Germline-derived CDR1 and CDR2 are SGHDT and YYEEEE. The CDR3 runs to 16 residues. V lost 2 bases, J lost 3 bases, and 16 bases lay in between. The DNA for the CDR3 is TGTGCCAGCAGCTTTAGACTAGGTTTGGTTACAGATACGCAGTATTTT. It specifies CASSFRLGLVTDTQYF.

This chain's CDR3 is CASSSDPNSGNTIYF. The CDR3 DNA reads TGCGCCAGCAGCTCCGACCCTAACTCTGGAAACACCATATATTTT. The chain joins TRBV5-1 to TRBJ1-3, with no clear D. V lost 3 bases to trimming and J lost 0 bases, with 10 bases between them. CDR1 SGHRS and CDR2 YFSETQ come from the germline V gene. This CDR3 spans 15 amino acids.

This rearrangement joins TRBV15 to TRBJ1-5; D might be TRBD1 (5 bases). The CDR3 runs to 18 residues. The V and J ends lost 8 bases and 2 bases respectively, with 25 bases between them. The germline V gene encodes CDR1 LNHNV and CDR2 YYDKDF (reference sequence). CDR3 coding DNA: TGTGCCACCCACGGAGGACCGAACTCCCCGGGGGGCAATCAGCCCCAGCATTTT. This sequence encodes CATHGGPNSPGGNQPQHF.

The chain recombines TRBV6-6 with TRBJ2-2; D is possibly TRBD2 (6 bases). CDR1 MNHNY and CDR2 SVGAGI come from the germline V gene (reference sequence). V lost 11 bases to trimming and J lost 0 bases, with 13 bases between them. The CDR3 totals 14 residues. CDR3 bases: TGTGCCGGCCGGGGGACTTCGAACACCGGGGAGCTGTTTTTT. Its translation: CAGRGTSNTGELFF.

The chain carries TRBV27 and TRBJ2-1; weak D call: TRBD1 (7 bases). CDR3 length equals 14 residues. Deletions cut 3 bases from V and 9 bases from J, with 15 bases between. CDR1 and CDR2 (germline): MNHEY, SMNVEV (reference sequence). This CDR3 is CASSFSRGVSEQFF. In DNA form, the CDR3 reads TGTGCCAGCAGTTTCTCCAGGGGGGTGAGTGAGCAGTTCTTC.

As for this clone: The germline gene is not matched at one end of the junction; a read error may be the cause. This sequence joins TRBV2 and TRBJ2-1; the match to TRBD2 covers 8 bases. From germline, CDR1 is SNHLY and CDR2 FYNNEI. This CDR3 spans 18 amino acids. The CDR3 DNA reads TGTGCCAGCAGCGAAGGGGATAGCGGGGACATCTCCTACAATGAGCAGTTCTTC. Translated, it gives CASSEGDSGDISYNEQFF.

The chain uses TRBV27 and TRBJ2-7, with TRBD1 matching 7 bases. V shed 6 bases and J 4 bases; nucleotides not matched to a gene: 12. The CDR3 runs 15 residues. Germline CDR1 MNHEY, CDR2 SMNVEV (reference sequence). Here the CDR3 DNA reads TGTGCCAGCAGCCCCCGGGACAGAACACGATACGAGCAGTACTTC. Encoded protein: CASSPRDRTRYEQYF.

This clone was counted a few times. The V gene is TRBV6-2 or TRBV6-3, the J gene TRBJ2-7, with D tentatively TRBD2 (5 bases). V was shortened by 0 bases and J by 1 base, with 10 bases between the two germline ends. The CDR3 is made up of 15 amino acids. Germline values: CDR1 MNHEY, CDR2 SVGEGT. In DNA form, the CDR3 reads TGTGCCAGCAGTTACTCGAGTAGCGAGTCCTACGAGCAGTACTTC. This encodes CASSYSSSESYEQYF.

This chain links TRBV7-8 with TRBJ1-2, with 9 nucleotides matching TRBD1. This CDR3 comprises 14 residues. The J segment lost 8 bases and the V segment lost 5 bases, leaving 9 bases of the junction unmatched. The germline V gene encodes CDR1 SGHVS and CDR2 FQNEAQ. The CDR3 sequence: CASSPPGQGRGYTF. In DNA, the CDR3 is TGTGCCAGCAGCCCTCCGGGACAGGGTCGCGGCTACACCTTC.

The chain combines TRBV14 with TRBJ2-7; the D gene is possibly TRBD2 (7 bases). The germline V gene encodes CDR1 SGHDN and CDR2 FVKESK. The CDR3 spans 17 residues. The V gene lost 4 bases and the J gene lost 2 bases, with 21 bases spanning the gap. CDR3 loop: CASSPLGRGERTYEQYF. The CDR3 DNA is TGTGCCAGCAGCCCCTTGGGGAGGGGGGAACGGACCTACGAGCAGTACTTC.

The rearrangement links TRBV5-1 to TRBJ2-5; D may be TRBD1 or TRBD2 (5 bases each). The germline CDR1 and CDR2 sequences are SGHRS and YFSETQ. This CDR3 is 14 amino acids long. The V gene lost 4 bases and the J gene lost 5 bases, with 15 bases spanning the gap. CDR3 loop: CASSPTWGRETQYF. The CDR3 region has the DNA TGCGCCAGCAGCCCCACGTGGGGACGGGAGACCCAGTACTTC.

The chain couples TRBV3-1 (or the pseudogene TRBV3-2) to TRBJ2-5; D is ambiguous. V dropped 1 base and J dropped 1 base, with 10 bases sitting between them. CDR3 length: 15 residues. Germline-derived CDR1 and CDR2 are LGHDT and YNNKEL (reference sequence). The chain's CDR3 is CASSQARTRQETQYF. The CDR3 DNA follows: TGTGCCAGCAGCCAAGCTAGGACCCGCCAAGAGACCCAGTACTTC.

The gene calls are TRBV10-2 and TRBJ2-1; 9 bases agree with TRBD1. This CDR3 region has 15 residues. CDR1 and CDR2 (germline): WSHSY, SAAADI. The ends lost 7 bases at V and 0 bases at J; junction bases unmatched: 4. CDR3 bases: TGCGCCAGCAAAGACAGGGGGAGCTCCTACAATGAGCAGTTCTTC. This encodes CASKDRGSSYNEQFF.

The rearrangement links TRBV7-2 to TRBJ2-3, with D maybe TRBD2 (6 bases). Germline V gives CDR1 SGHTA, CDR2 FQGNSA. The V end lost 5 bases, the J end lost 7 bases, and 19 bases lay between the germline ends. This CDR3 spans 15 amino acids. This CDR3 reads CASSLDSREIYTQYF. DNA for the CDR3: TGTGCCAGCAGCCTAGACAGCCGGGAGATTTATACGCAGTATTTT.

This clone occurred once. The CDR3 protein is CASSLGLPGQGLRETQYF. The DNA for the CDR3 is TGTGCCAGCAGCTTGGGTCTCCCGGGACAGGGGTTGAGAGAGACCCAGTACTTC. This chain uses TRBV5-4 with TRBJ2-5, with 10 bases aligning to TRBD1. The V segment lost 0 bases and the J segment 4 bases; nucleotides outside the gene matches: 12. This CDR3 contains 18 residues. Germline loops: CDR1 SGHNT, CDR2 YYREEE (reference sequence).

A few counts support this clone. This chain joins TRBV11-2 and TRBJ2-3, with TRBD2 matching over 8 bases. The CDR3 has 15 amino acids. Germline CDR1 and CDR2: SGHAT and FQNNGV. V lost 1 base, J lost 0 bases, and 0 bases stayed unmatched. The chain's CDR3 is CASSLAGGSTDTQYF. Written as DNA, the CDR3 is TGTGCCAGCAGCTTAGCGGGGGGGAGCACAGATACGCAGTATTTT.

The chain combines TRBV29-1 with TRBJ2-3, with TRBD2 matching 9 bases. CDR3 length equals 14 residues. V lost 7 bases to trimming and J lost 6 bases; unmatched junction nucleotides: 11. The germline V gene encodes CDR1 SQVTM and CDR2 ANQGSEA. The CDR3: CSGGLAPTGDTQYF. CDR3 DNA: TGCAGCGGGGGACTAGCTCCAACCGGGGATACGCAGTATTTT.